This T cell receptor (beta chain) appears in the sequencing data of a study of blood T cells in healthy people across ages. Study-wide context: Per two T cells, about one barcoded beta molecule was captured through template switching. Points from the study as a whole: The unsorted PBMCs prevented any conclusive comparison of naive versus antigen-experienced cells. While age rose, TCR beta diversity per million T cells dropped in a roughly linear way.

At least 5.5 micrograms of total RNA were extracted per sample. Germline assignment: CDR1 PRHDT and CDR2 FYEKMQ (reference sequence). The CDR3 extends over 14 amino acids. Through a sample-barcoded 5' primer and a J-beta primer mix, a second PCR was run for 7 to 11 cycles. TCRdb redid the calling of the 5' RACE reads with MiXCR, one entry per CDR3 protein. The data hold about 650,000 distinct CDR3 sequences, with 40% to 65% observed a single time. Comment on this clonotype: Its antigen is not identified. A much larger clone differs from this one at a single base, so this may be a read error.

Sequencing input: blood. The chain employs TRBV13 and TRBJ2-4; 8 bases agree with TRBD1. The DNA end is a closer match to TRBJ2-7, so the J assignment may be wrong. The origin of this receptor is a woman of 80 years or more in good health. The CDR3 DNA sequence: TGTGCCAGCAGCTCCCGGACAGGGATGGACGAGCAGTACTTC. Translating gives CASSSRTGMDEQYF.